This T cell receptor (beta chain) appears in the sequencing data of a study of tumor and adjacent non-tumor tissue in lung cancer. The overall study: Patients were aged about 31 to 76, 9 to 10 men and 4 to 6 women, stage I to III. General study results and limits: In normal lung, the top 100 clones were significantly more dominant than in tumor.

Concerning this clonotype: Its matching antigen is unknown. At one end, the junction sequence differs from germline, possibly due to a read error.

This sample's RNA came from whole unsorted tissue. The normal lung tissue was taken more than 3 cm from the tumor edge. Chemotherapy-naive patients with new lung cancer underwent thoracic surgery in China, August–late 2014. TCRbeta libraries were built with three rounds of nested PCR, modified from ARM-PCR. TCRdb re-called the multiplex PCR reads through MiXCR, storing one row per CDR3 protein. The sample lists tens of thousands of distinct CDR3 sequences; around 70% were seen once. This CDR3 comprises 16 residues. The V gene's germline CDR1 is SGHDT and CDR2 YYEEEE. V gene TRBV5-6 combines with J gene TRBJ2-1; either TRBD1 or TRBD2 may supply D (6 bases each). What was sequenced was distant non-tumor lung tissue. The receptor comes from a woman aged 45-59 years with non-small cell lung cancer. The CDR3 region is CASSADRREIYNERFF. DNA for the CDR3: TGTGCCAGCAGCGCCGACAGGCGGGAAATCTATAATGAGCGGTTCTTC.